What follows are 5 T cell receptor beta chains derived from one specimen sequenced in a study of CD8 T cell repertoires and HIV-1 epitope variants. Their antigen targets remain unknown. Assay: immunoSEQ multiplex PCR; the TCRdb copy retains only in-frame clones and omits some. The sample lists roughly 5,400 clones; around 69% were seen once. Sequencing used cultured CD8+ T cells derived from PBMCs. Receptor source: a male donor with HIV.

The chain joins TRBV7-2 to TRBJ2-2, with D tentatively TRBD1 (5 bases). This CDR3 spans 14 amino acids. Trimming shortened V by 7 bases and J by 2 bases, and 11 bases separated the two germline ends. Germline lookup yields CDR1 SGHTA and CDR2 FQGNSA. The CDR3 DNA reads TGTGCCAGCACCTGGGGCAGCAACACCGGGGAGCTGTTTTTT. This gives the protein CASTWGSNTGELFF. The full variable domain, its missing parts supplied by reference TRBV7-2 and TRBJ2-2, is GAGVSQSPSNKVTEKGKDVELRCDPISGHTALYWYRQSLGQGLEFLIYFQGNSAPDKSGLPSDRFSAERTGGSVSTLTIQRTQQEDSAVYLCASTWGSNTGELFFGEGSRLTVL.

DNA of the CDR3: TGTGCCAGCAGCTTGGATAGCGGGTTGGATGAGCAGTTCTTC. This gives the protein CASSLDSGLDEQFF. The chain employs TRBV5-8 and TRBJ2-1; TRBD2 matches at 7 bases. Germline CDR1 SGHTS, CDR2 YDEGEE. This CDR3 has 14 amino acids. J gave up 8 bases and V 0 bases, and 5 bases lay outside the gene matches.

The chain employs TRBV19 and TRBJ2-5; 13 bases agree with TRBD2. The CDR3 is 17 residues long. CDR1 and CDR2 (germline): LNHDA, SQIVND (reference sequence). The V gene end was trimmed by 3 bases and the J gene end by 4 bases; junction bases not matched to a gene: 8. The CDR3 DNA reads TGTGCCAGTAGTATGCGGACTAGCGGGAGTTTAATAGAGACCCAGTACTTC. Residues: CASSMRTSGSLIETQYF.

The J gene is TRBJ2-5, the V gene TRBV27, with D perhaps TRBD2 (5 bases). Trimming took 5 bases from V and 4 from J, leaving 17 bases between them. In germline, CDR1 is MNHEY, CDR2 SMNVEV (reference sequence). The CDR3 is made up of 15 amino acids. CDR3 amino acids: CASSVIPGWGETQYF. In DNA form, the CDR3 reads TGTGCCAGCAGTGTGATTCCGGGATGGGGAGAGACCCAGTACTTC.

J is TRBJ2-3 and V is TRBV14, with D possibly being TRBD2 (5 bases). Trimming removed 4 bases from V and 3 bases from J, with 17 bases in between. CDR1 is SGHDN and CDR2 is FVKESK in the germline V gene. The CDR3 has 16 amino acids. The CDR3 protein is CASSLKSGLRTDTQYF. Here the CDR3 DNA reads TGTGCCAGCAGCCTCAAGTCAGGACTCCGGACAGATACGCAGTATTTT.